The T cell receptor beta chain described here comes from a study of shared clonotypes between healthy human individuals. General observations from the study: Few donors limited the genetic and exposure-history diversity represented.

Germline V gives CDR1 SNHLY, CDR2 FYNNEI. This CDR3 has 11 amino acids. With 3 bases removed from V and 6 bases from J, the gap between germline ends came to 6 bases. This clone was recorded only once. Its antigen is undetermined. Researchers divided each subset's genomic DNA evenly across several immunoSEQ plates. As handled by the study authors: Sequence data from immunoSEQ were junction-only and lacked quality scores; consequently, filtering differed. TCRdb keeps only in-frame clones here, not all; method: immunoSEQ multiplex PCR. Clonal size and the V and J genes are those of that table, whereas D and trimming came from the DNA. The profile shows about 2 million clones, approximately 94% of them singletons. Naive CD8 cells were CD45RO-negative, positively selected for CCR7, excluding terminally differentiated effector memory CD45RA+ cells.

The material sequenced was naive CD8+ T cells sorted from blood. The sequence came from a man aged 18-30 years in good health. V gene TRBV2 combines with J gene TRBJ2-7; D is unclear. DNA for the CDR3: TGTGCCAGCAGTGATTACGTCGAGCAGTACTTC. It encodes CASSDYVEQYF.